This TCR beta chain is drawn from a study of T cell responses to AZD1222 COVID-19 vaccine. Produced via immunoSEQ multiplex PCR; TCRdb's table is partial and in-frame only. The table includes 150,000 or so clones, under 95% detected once. This CDR3 is 15 amino acids long. Germline CDR1 and CDR2: SGHNT and YYREEE (reference sequence). The J segment lost 6 bases and the V segment lost 4 bases, leaving 11 bases of the junction unmatched. This chain links TRBV5-4 with TRBJ1-2, with TRBD1 identical over 8 bases. The clonotype was recovered from an adult who received the AZD1222 COVID-19 vaccine. The sample consisted of peripheral blood, taken 28 days after the second AZD1222 dose. DNA for the CDR3: TGTGCCAGCAGCCCACCGACAGGGGATTATAATGGCTACACCTTC. Encoded protein: CASSPPTGDYNGYTF.